One sample yielded the 28 T cell receptor beta chains listed below, sequenced in a study of blood T cells in healthy people across ages. Through a sample-barcoded 5' primer and a J-beta primer mix, a second PCR was run for about 6 to 11 cycles. One entry per CDR3 protein, called by TCRdb with MiXCR from the 5' RACE reads. The table lists 1 million to 1.2 million distinct CDR3 sequences, less than 45% of them singletons. Sequences were obtained from blood. Receptors originate from a man younger than 35 in good health.

This clonotype has just a few counts. This rearrangement joins TRBV12-5 to TRBJ2-3; 8 nucleotides align to TRBD2. This CDR3 region has 14 residues. Trimming cost V 7 bases and J 3 bases; bases outside gene matches: 6. CDR1 LGHNT and CDR2 FRNRAP come from the germline V gene. CDR3 amino acids: CASAPGGATDTQYF. The CDR3 region has the DNA TGTGCTAGTGCCCCCGGGGGGGCTACAGATACGCAGTATTTT. The complete variable domain, with remaining parts taken from reference TRBV12-5 and TRBJ2-3, reads DARVTQTPRHKVTEMGQEVTMRCQPILGHNTVFWYRQTMMQGLELLAYFRNRAPLDDSGMPKDRFSAEMPDATLATLKIQPSEPRDSAVYFCASAPGGATDTQYFGPGTRLTVL.

The V and J genes are TRBV6-5 and TRBJ2-1; the match to TRBD2 covers 8 bases. The tail of the sequence fits TRBJ2-7 better, so the J call may be wrong. Germline V gives CDR1 MNHEY, CDR2 SVGAGI. The CDR3 has 16 amino acids. This CDR3 reads CASSYSGGGPYNEQYF. Written as DNA, the CDR3 is TGTGCCAGCAGTTACTCTGGCGGGGGGCCCTACAATGAGCAGTACTTC.

This chain connects TRBV13 to TRBJ1-1; D gene uncertain. V was trimmed by 5 bases and J by 5 bases, leaving 12 bases between them. CDR1 PRHDT and CDR2 FYEKMQ come from the germline V gene (reference sequence). CDR3 length: 13 amino acids. The CDR3 protein is CASSGGKGTEAFF. The CDR3 DNA is TGTGCCAGCAGCGGCGGGAAAGGGACTGAAGCTTTCTTT.

The CDR3 loop is CASSLNKGGGPVPDTQYF. The CDR3 DNA reads as TGTGCCAGCAGCTTGAACAAGGGGGGGGGGCCGGTCCCAGATACGCAGTATTTT. The chain is built from TRBV11-2 and TRBJ2-3; D is possibly TRBD2 (7 bases). The CDR3 has 18 residues. Trimming removed 3 bases from V and 4 bases from J, with 23 bases in between. CDR1 is SGHAT and CDR2 is FQNNGV in the germline V gene.

This clonotype was observed a few times. The chain couples TRBV7-3 to TRBJ2-1; weak D call: TRBD2 (5 bases). This CDR3 has 14 amino acids. Germline V gene lookup returns CDR1 SGHTA and CDR2 FQGTGA. V was cut by 5 bases and J by 3 bases, with 11 bases left in between. CDR3 in DNA: TGTGCCAGCAGCCCCCACCGGGGCTACAATGAGCAGTTCTTC. Protein product: CASSPHRGYNEQFF.

V is TRBV3-1 and J is TRBJ2-3; D remains unclear. This CDR3 is 14 amino acids long. Per germline, CDR1 LGHDT and CDR2 YNNKEL (reference sequence). Deletions cut 0 bases from V and 4 bases from J, with 8 bases between. CDR3 in amino acids: CASSQEAAPDTQYF. In DNA, the CDR3 is TGTGCCAGCAGCCAAGAGGCGGCACCAGATACGCAGTATTTT.

There are a few counts of this clonotype. V gene TRBV6-5 combines with J gene TRBJ1-3; D ambiguous. Trimming left V 0 bases short and J 11 bases short, with 14 bases between. Germline V lookup: CDR1 MNHEY, CDR2 SVGAGI. This CDR3 comprises 14 residues. The CDR3 DNA is TGTGCCAGCAGTTACTCCCGGGATACCAAGCCCATATATTTT. This sequence encodes CASSYSRDTKPIYF.

This clonotype came up a few times. This chain joins TRBV11-2 and TRBJ1-1, with D tentatively TRBD1 (5 bases). From germline, CDR1 is SGHAT and CDR2 FQNNGV. V dropped 4 bases and J dropped 3 bases, with 24 bases sitting between them. CDR3 length equals 18 residues. CDR3 bases: TGTGCCAGCAGCTCAAGGGGTACATGGGGGAGACCGGACACTGAAGCTTTCTTT. Its protein is CASSSRGTWGRPDTEAFF.

This clonotype has a handful of counts. This chain connects TRBV6-6 to TRBJ1-5, with TRBD1 identical over 9 bases. Germline CDR1 and CDR2: MNHNY and SVGAGI (reference sequence). The CDR3 runs 15 residues. V was clipped by 4 bases and J by 5 bases; unmatched bases: 6. The CDR3 is CASSFARDRDQPQHF. The CDR3 DNA reads TGTGCCAGCAGTTTCGCCCGGGACAGGGATCAGCCCCAGCATTTT.

This chain links TRBV18 with TRBJ1-1, with D uncertain. This CDR3 contains 15 residues. With 2 bases removed from V and 1 base from J, the gap between germline ends came to 11 bases. Germline V gives CDR1 KGHSH, CDR2 LQKENI. The CDR3 is CASSPDYSRNTEAFF. The CDR3 region has the DNA TGTGCCAGCTCACCAGATTACAGCAGGAACACTGAAGCTTTCTTT.

This clonotype was detected once. The genes are TRBV10-3 and TRBJ2-7, with 8 bases matching TRBD2. The CDR3 has 15 residues. V gave up 4 bases and J gave up 7 bases; unmatched junction bases: 12. CDR1 is ENHRY, CDR2 SYGVKD, per germline. The CDR3 protein is CAISGAGGVYNEQYF. CDR3 nucleotides: TGTGCCATCAGTGGGGCCGGGGGGGTCTACAATGAGCAGTACTTC.

The gene calls are TRBV28 and TRBJ1-2, with a weak D call TRBD1 (5 bases). The length of the CDR3 is 17 residues. Germline V lookup: CDR1 MDHEN, CDR2 SYDVKM. Deletions cut 0 bases from V and 2 bases from J, with 16 bases between. CDR3 loop: CASSLWGAGRANYGYTF. The CDR3 coding sequence is TGTGCCAGCAGTTTATGGGGCGCGGGCAGGGCGAACTATGGCTACACCTTC.

This chain uses TRBV10-3 with TRBJ2-1; D gene ambiguous. The CDR3 is made up of 14 amino acids. V was clipped by 3 bases and J by 9 bases, with 15 bases between them. Germline CDR1 reads ENHRY; CDR2 reads SYGVKD. CDR3 sequence reads: CAISENRDVGEQFF. The CDR3 nucleotides are TGTGCCATCAGTGAAAATCGAGATGTGGGTGAGCAGTTCTTC.

The rearrangement uses TRBV7-3 and TRBJ1-2; D not resolved. This CDR3 spans 15 amino acids. The germline V gene has CDR1 SGHTA and CDR2 FQGTGA. The ends were cut back, 0 bases at V and 6 bases at J, with 14 bases in the middle. This CDR3 reads CASSLTWGHGDGYTF. Written as DNA, the CDR3 is TGTGCCAGCAGCTTAACGTGGGGTCACGGTGATGGCTACACCTTC.

The gene calls are TRBV7-9 and TRBJ2-1, with 9 bases lining up with TRBD1. Germline CDR1 is SEHNR and CDR2 is FQNEAQ (reference sequence). Germline trimming cut 5 bases from V and 5 bases from J; bases unmatched to any gene: 7. The CDR3 sequence is 15 residues long. This chain's CDR3 is CASSPTGTGHNEQFF. CDR3 nucleotide sequence: TGTGCCAGCAGCCCGACAGGGACAGGGCACAATGAGCAGTTCTTC.

The gene calls are TRBV18 and TRBJ2-2, with TRBD2 identical over 7 bases. The CDR3 runs to 17 residues. The germline V gene encodes CDR1 KGHSH and CDR2 LQKENI. Trimming removed 0 bases from V and 1 base from J; junction bases left unmatched: 5. The CDR3 region is CASSPPVRGENTGELFF. Here the CDR3 DNA reads TGTGCCAGCTCACCACCGGTACGGGGGGAGAACACCGGGGAGCTGTTTTTT.

This clonotype showed up many times. J is TRBJ1-5 and V is TRBV29-1; D unclear. CDR1 is SQVTM and CDR2 is ANQGSEA in the germline V gene. The CDR3 extends over 12 amino acids. In nucleotides, the CDR3 is TGCAGTGTGGCGGATAGCAATCAGCCCCAGCATTTT. It encodes CSVADSNQPQHF.

This clonotype appeared a few times. The gene calls are TRBV11-2 and TRBJ1-4; possible D gene TRBD1, 5 bases. The CDR3 runs 18 residues. V was cut by 3 bases and J by 0 bases, with 17 bases left in between. Germline V lookup: CDR1 SGHAT, CDR2 FQNNGV. CDR3 DNA sequence: TGTGCCAGCAGCTTGGCCAAACGGGACCTCGCAACTAATGAAAAACTGTTTTTT. It is translated as CASSLAKRDLATNEKLFF.

The chain joins TRBV7-2 to TRBJ2-3; weak D call: TRBD1 (5 bases). V was shortened by 7 bases and J by 5 bases, with 16 bases between the two germline ends. Germline lookup yields CDR1 SGHTA and CDR2 FQGNSA. The CDR3 is 14 amino acids. The CDR3 reads CASTHPRDGDTQYF. CDR3 coding DNA: TGTGCCAGCACCCACCCCAGGGATGGAGATACGCAGTATTTT.

The V gene is TRBV19, the J gene TRBJ2-3, with unresolved D. Between the trimmed V and J ends, which lost 1 base and 2 bases, there was a span of 10 bases. There are 15 residues in the CDR3. Germline loops: CDR1 LNHDA, CDR2 SQIVND (reference sequence). In DNA form, the CDR3 reads TGTGCCAGTAGTATAGCCCGGCGAGCCACAGATACGCAGTATTTT. Its protein product is CASSIARRATDTQYF.

In its sample, this clonotype was seen many times. The V and J genes are TRBV7-9 and TRBJ1-1; D not certain. Germline CDR1 and CDR2: SEHNR and FQNEAQ (reference sequence). Between the trimmed V and J ends, which lost 7 bases and 4 bases, there was a span of 25 bases. CDR3 length equals 17 residues. The CDR3 DNA reads as TGTGCCAGCACGACACATGACTATTCGGGAATGGGCACTGAAGCTTTCTTT. Its protein is CASTTHDYSGMGTEAFF.

This clonotype has only a few counts. The chain employs TRBV4-3 and TRBJ2-1; D may be TRBD2 (6 bases). V was pared by 6 bases and J by 0 bases, with 15 bases between. CDR1 and CDR2 (germline): LGHNA, YSLEER. This CDR3 has 16 residues. CDR3 sequence: CASSRTGVSSYNEQFF. Written as DNA, the CDR3 is TGCGCCAGCAGTCGGACGGGAGTAAGCTCCTACAATGAGCAGTTCTTC.

The chain has TRBV4-2 and TRBJ2-3; TRBD2 agrees at 11 bases. Trimming took 1 base from V and 2 from J; bases not matched to a gene: 5. The CDR3 extends over 17 amino acids. Per germline, CDR1 LGHNA and CDR2 YNFKEQ. CDR3 protein: CASSQVLLAGDTDTQYF. The CDR3 bases are TGTGCCAGCAGCCAAGTACTACTAGCGGGGGACACAGATACGCAGTATTTT.

The V and J genes are TRBV5-6 and TRBJ1-1; D call uncertain. CDR3 length: 12 amino acids. Germline lookup yields CDR1 SGHDT and CDR2 YYEEEE. With 4 bases removed from V and 3 bases from J, the gap between germline ends came to 7 bases. The CDR3 protein is CASSAGHTEAFF. The CDR3 region has the DNA TGTGCCAGCAGCGCCGGCCACACTGAAGCTTTCTTT.

This clonotype was seen many times. This chain uses TRBV2 with TRBJ1-5; no clear D. This CDR3 has 13 amino acids. V was pared by 6 bases and J by 0 bases, with 6 bases between. In germline, CDR1 is SNHLY, CDR2 FYNNEI. The CDR3 DNA reads TGTGCCAGCAGCGCGGATAGCAATCAGCCCCAGCATTTT. Its translation: CASSADSNQPQHF.

This rearrangement joins TRBV20-1 to TRBJ2-1; unclear D gene. Between the trimmed V and J ends, which lost 1 base and 10 bases, there was a span of 8 bases. CDR3 size: 11 residues. CDR1 and CDR2 (germline): DFQATT, SNEGSKA (reference sequence). The CDR3 bases are TGCAGTGCTAGAGTAGTCAAGGAGCAGTTCTTC. Translating it yields CSARVVKEQFF.

This chain links TRBV6-5 with TRBJ1-2; perhaps TRBD1 as D (6 bases). The V gene lost 5 bases and the J gene lost 2 bases, with 15 bases spanning the gap. The CDR3 covers 15 residues. Germline V CDR1 and CDR2: MNHEY, SVGAGI. The CDR3 sequence is CASSKSGTSNYGYTF. DNA for the CDR3: TGTGCCAGCAGTAAGTCCGGGACATCAAACTATGGCTACACCTTC.

A few counts support this clonotype. The chain has TRBV12-3 or TRBV12-4 and TRBJ1-2, with unresolved D. This CDR3 spans 13 amino acids. V was shortened by 3 bases and J by 0 bases, with 5 bases between the two germline ends. The CDR3 is CASSFFTNYGYTF. CDR3 sequence (DNA): TGTGCCAGCAGTTTCTTCACTAACTATGGCTACACCTTC.